One T cell receptor beta chain is described in this entry. The data derive from a study of blood T cell repertoires in COVID-19. Study context: The United States, Italy and Spain supplied acute and convalescent COVID-19 samples. T cells, B-cell-depleted T cells, or PBMCs provided the cDNA or gDNA that served as material.

As handled by the study authors: Estimates of nucleated cell counts were drawn from the amplification of reference gene primers. Libraries were prepared by immunoSEQ multiplex PCR; TCRdb keeps only in-frame clonotypes and omits some of them. V and J calls and clone size are given by that table; D and trimming were obtained from the DNA. The sample consists of under 150,000 clones, around nine tenths of them appearing once. V was cut by 5 bases and J by 10 bases, with 20 bases left in between. The CDR3 covers 14 residues. The V gene's germline CDR1 is SGHTA and CDR2 FQGNSA. The chain combines TRBV7-2 with TRBJ1-1, with D tentatively TRBD1 (5 bases). The TCR was taken from a man in his fifties with acute or convalescent COVID-19. Sequencing used peripheral blood. Here the CDR3 reads CASSATNQGFSAFF. For the CDR3, the DNA is TGTGCCAGCAGCGCGACCAATCAGGGTTTCTCAGCTTTCTTT.